This TCR beta chain was found in a study of blood T cell repertoires in COVID-19 (TCRdb year 2020). About the full investigation: Samples covering the acute and convalescent phases of COVID-19 were provided by collaborators in the United States, Italy and Spain. The prospective study material was composed of cDNA or gDNA derived from T cells, B-cell-depleted T cells, or PBMCs. Subjects who had been exposed to COVID-19, were actively infected with it, or had recovered from it provided the deeply sampled blood TCRbeta repertoires that made up the dataset. The repertoires were released in a freely available public database intended as a resource for research on the immune response to SARS-CoV-2. Samples came from the ongoing ImmuneRACE study (first 160 participants) plus 1,254 subjects from 6 global collaborators. A de-identified subject ID, COVID-19 status, age in years and sex were almost always included in the sample metadata. Where HLA class I and class II types were available, the types were taken from metadata supplied by the sample provider, not from assay-based typing. General findings and caveats noted by the study authors: Clinical and demographic metadata were provided uncurated, with the amount varying by source and participant.

Details on this clone: The antigen it recognizes is unknown. No quality values exist for individual bases; no much larger clone is one base distant.

The immunoSEQ Assay, a bias-controlled multiplex PCR, was used to amplify TCRbeta CDR3 regions from genomic DNA. In the original analysis: The number of nucleated cells in each sample was estimated from the amplification of reference gene primers within the assay. To quantify the absolute abundance of each unique TCRbeta CDR3 rearrangement, sequence reads were collapsed and filtered. For each sample, productive Simpson clonality was calculated as the square root of Simpson's diversity index over productive rearrangements. The table comes from immuneACCESS by way of TCRdb, which keeps in-frame sequences with V and J called. Part of the clones is missing from these tables; in studies checked, under half for an unresolved V gene and the rest for unknown reasons. The DNA was the basis for D and trimming; V, J and clone size are from that table. The sample has just over 300,000 clones on record, 70% to 90% of them singletons. The biggest ten clones account for under 2.5% of the sample.

In the prospective study, participants were about 18 to 95 years old, resided in approximately 22 geographic areas of the United States, and were enrolled through a virtual design. To assign participants to cohorts, the prospective study relied on clinical history that participants themselves reported in a screening survey and a study questionnaire. ImmuneRACE Cohort 3 recovered participants were defined by two consecutive negative NP/OP PCR tests, healthcare professional clearance, or symptom resolution. In the prospective study, mobile phlebotomists collected whole blood, serum and a nasopharyngeal or oropharyngeal swab from each participant. Prospective study participants could optionally give additional blood draws and questionnaires over an approximately two-month period. Blood samples from the prospective study were shipped frozen or at room temperature prior to DNA extraction. The specimen sequenced was PBMCs or T cells enriched from blood (not recorded which). The receptor comes from a man aged 25 to 40 who had recovered from COVID-19.

In nucleotides, the sequence is TGTGCCAGCAGCTTAATCTATGAAGCTTTCTTT. Its translation is CASSLIYEAFF. Recombination connected TRBV7-9 to TRBJ1-1, with no D gene named confidently. From a lookup of the germline V gene (reference sequence), CDR1 and CDR2 are SEHNR and FQNEAQ. V gives up 2 bases and J gives up 7 bases, and the segment between their germline ends measures 5 bases. The CDR3 sequence holds 11 residues, the cysteine and phenylalanine included. Just CDR3 DNA is preserved here, 33 bases in frame from base 1.